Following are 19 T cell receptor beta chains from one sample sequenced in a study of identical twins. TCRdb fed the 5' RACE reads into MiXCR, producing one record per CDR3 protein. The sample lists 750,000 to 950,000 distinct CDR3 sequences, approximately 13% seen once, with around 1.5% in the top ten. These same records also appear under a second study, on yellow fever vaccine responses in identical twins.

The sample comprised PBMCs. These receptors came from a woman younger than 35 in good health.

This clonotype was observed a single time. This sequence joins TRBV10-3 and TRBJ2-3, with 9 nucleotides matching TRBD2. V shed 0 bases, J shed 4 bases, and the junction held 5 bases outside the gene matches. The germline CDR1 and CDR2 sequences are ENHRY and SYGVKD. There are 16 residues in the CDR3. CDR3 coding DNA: TGTGCCATCAGTGAGTCGTGGCGGGGGGGAGCAGATACGCAGTATTTT. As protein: CAISESWRGGADTQYF.

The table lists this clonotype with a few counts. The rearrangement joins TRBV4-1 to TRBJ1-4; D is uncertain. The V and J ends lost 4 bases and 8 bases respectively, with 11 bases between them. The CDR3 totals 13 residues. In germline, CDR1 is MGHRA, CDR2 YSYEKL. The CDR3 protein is CASSPPGREKLFF. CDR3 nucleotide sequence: TGCGCCAGCAGCCCCCCCGGTAGGGAAAAACTGTTTTTT.

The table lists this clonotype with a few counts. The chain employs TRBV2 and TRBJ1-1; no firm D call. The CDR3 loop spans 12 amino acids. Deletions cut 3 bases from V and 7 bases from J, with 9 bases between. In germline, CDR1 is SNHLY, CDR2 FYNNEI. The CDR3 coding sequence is TGTGCCAGCAGTGATTCGGGATTTGAAGCTTTCTTT. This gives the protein CASSDSGFEAFF.

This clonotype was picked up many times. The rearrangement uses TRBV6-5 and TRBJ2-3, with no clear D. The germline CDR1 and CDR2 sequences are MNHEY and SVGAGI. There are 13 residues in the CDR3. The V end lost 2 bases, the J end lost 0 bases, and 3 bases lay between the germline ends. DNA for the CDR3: TGTGCCAGCAGTTACGTAAGCACAGATACGCAGTATTTT. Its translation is CASSYVSTDTQYF.

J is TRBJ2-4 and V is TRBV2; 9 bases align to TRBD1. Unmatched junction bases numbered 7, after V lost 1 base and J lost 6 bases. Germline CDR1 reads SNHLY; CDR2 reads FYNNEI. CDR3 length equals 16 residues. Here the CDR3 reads CASSEVLTGGLNIQYF. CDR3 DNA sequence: TGTGCCAGCAGTGAAGTGTTGACAGGGGGATTAAACATTCAGTACTTC.

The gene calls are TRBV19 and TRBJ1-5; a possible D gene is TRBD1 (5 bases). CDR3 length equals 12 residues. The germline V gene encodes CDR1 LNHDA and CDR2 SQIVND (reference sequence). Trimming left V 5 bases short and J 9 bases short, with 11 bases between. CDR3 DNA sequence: TGTGCCAGTAGTCGAGGGACCCTGCCCCAGCATTTT. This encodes CASSRGTLPQHF.

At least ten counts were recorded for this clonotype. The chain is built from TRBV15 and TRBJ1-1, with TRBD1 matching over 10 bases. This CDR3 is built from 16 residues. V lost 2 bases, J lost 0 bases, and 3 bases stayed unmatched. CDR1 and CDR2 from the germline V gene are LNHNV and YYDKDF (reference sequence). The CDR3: CATSRPDRGLNTEAFF. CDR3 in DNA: TGTGCCACCAGCAGACCGGACAGGGGGTTGAACACTGAAGCTTTCTTT.

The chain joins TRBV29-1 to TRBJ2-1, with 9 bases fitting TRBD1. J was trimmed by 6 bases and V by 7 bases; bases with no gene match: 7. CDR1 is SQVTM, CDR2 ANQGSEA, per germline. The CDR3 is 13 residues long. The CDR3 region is CSGTGGASNEQFF. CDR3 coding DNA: TGCAGCGGTACAGGGGGCGCTTCCAATGAGCAGTTCTTC.

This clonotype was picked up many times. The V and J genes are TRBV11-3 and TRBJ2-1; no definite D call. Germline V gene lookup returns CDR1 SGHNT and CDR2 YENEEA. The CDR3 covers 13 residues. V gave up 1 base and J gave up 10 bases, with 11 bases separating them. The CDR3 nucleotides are TGTGCCAGCAGCTTAGGTAGGGCTGGAGAGCAGTTCTTC. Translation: CASSLGRAGEQFF.

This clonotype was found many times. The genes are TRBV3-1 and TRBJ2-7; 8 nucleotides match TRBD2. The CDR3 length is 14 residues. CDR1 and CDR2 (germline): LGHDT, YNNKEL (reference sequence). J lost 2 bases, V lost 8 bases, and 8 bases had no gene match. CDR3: CASGDAGGAYEQYF. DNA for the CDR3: TGTGCCAGCGGGGATGCGGGAGGCGCCTACGAGCAGTACTTC.

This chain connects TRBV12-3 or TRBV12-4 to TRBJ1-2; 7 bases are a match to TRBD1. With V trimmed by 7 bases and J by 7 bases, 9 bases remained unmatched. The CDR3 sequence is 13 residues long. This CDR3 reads CASTGQVLSGYTF. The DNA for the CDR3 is TGTGCCAGCACCGGACAGGTTTTAAGTGGCTACACCTTC.

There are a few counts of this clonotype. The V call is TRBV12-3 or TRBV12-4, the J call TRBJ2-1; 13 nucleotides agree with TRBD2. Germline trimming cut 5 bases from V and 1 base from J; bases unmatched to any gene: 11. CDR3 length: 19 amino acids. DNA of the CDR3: TGTGCCAGCAGTGACCCCGGGACTAGCGGGATACCTTCCTACAATGAGCAGTTCTTC. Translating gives CASSDPGTSGIPSYNEQFF.

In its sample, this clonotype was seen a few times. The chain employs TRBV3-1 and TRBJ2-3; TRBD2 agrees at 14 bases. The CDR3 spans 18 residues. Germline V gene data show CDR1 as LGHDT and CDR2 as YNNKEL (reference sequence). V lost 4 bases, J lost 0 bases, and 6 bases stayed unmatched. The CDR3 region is CASSRSGTSGGSTDTQYF. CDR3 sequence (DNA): TGTGCCAGCAGCCGGAGCGGGACTAGCGGGGGAAGCACAGATACGCAGTATTTT.

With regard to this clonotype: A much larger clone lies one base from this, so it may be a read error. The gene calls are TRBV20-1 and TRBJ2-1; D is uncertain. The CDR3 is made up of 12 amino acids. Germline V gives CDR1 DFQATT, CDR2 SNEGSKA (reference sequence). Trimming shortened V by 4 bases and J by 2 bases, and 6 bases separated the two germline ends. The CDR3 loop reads CSAIETYNEQFF. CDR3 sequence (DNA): TGCAGTGCTATAGAGACCTACAATGAGCAGTTCTTC.

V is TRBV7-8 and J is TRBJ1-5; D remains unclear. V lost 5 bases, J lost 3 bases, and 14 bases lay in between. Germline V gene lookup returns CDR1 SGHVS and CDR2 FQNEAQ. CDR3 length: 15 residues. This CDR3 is CASSPSGGINQPQHF. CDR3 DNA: TGTGCCAGCAGCCCGAGTGGTGGGATCAATCAGCCCCAGCATTTT.

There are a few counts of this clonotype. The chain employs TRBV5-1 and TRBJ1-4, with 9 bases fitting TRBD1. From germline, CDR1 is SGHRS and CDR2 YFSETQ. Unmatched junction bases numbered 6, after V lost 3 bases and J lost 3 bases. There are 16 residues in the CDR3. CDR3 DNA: TGCGCCAGCAGCTCCGGGACAGGGAGTTCTAATGAAAAACTGTTTTTT. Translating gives CASSSGTGSSNEKLFF. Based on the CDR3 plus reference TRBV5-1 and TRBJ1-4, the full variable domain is KAGVTQTPRYLIKTRGQQVTLSCSPISGHRSVSWYQQTPGQGLQFLFEYFSETQRNKGNFPGRFSGRQFSNSRSEMNVSTLELGDSALYLCASSSGTGSSNEKLFFGSGTQLSVL.

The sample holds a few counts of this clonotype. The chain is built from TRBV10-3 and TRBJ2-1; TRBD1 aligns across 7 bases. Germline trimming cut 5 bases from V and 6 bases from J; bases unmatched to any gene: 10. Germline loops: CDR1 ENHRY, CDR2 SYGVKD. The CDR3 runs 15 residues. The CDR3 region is CAISQDRSAGNEQFF. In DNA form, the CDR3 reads TGTGCCATCAGTCAGGACAGGTCGGCTGGCAATGAGCAGTTCTTC.

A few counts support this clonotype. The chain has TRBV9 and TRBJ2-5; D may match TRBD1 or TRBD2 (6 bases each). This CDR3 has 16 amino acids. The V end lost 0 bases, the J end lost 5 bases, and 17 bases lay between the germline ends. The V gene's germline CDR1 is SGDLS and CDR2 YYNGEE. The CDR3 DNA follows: TGTGCCAGCAGCGTAGAAGGAGGGGGACCGGCGGAGACCCAGTACTTC. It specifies CASSVEGGGPAETQYF.

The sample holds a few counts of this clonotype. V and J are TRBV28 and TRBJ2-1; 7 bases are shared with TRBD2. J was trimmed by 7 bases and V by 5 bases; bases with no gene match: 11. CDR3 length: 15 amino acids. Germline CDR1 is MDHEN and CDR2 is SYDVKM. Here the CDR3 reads CASSDSGRRGNEQFF. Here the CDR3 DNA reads TGTGCCAGCAGTGATAGCGGGCGGCGGGGGAATGAGCAGTTCTTC.